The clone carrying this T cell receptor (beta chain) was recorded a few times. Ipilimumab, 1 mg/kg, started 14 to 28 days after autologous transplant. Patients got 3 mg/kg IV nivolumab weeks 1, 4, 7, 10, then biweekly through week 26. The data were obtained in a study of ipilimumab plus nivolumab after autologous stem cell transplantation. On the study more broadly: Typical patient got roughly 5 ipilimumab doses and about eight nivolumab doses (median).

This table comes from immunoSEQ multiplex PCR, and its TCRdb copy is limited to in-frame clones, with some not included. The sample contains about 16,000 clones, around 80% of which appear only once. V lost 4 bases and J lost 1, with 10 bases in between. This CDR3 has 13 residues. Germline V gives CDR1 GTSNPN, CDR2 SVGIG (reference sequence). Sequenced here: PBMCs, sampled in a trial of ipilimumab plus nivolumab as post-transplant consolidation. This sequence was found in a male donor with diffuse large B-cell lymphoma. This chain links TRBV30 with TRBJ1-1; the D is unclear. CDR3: CAWTHPGNTEAFF. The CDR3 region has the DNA TGTGCCTGGACGCACCCGGGGAACACTGAAGCTTTCTTT.